A single sample is the source of the 28 T cell receptor beta chains below, sequenced in a study of T cells in Graves' hyperthyroidism and ophthalmopathy. TCR beta CDR3 regions were amplified from RNA. The TCR CDR3 first-round RT-PCR relied on the HTBI primer set. In TCRdb, the multiplex PCR reads were re-called with MiXCR into one record per CDR3 protein. The sample shows a few hundred thousand distinct CDR3 sequences, about 15% of them seen only once. Input material: blood. Every receptor here comes from a woman aged 55-70 years with Graves' ophthalmopathy.

The rearrangement joins TRBV24-1 to TRBJ2-3; 9 positions match TRBD2. V trimming: 4 bases; J trimming: 2 bases; junction bases outside the gene matches: 15. CDR1 is KGHDR, CDR2 SFDVKD, per germline. The CDR3 runs 19 residues. CDR3 amino acids: CATSDPRREGSGDTDTQYF. The CDR3 DNA is TGTGCCACCAGTGACCCTCGGCGGGAGGGCAGTGGGGACACAGATACGCAGTATTTT.

The chain carries TRBV12-3 or TRBV12-4 and TRBJ1-1, with D tentatively TRBD1 (6 bases). V was clipped by 3 bases and J by 4 bases, with 12 bases between them. This CDR3 has 14 amino acids. CDR3 loop: CASSFGGRGTEAFF. The CDR3 DNA reads as TGTGCCAGCAGTTTCGGGGGCAGGGGCACTGAAGCTTTCTTT.

This clonotype was counted ten times or more. The chain is built from TRBV6-1 and TRBJ1-3; no clear D gene. Germline lookup yields CDR1 MNHNS and CDR2 SASEGT. V was shortened by 6 bases and J by 7 bases, with 22 bases between the two germline ends. The CDR3 is 16 amino acids. The CDR3, as DNA: TGTGCCAGCAGGTCTACCCTTGGGCCAAAGACGAACACCATATATTTT. Residues: CASRSTLGPKTNTIYF.

This clonotype has ten or more counts. The chain employs TRBV7-9 and TRBJ2-7; 10 bases align to TRBD2. There are 16 residues in the CDR3. Germline assignment: CDR1 SEHNR and CDR2 FQNEAQ (reference sequence). With V trimmed by 4 bases and J by 0 bases, 6 bases remained unmatched. CDR3 DNA sequence: TGTGCCAGCAGCTCGTGGACTAGCGGAAGCTCCTACGAGCAGTACTTC. Translated, it gives CASSSWTSGSSYEQYF.

A word on this clonotype: A much larger clone sits a single nucleotide away, making a read error possible. V gene TRBV7-2 combines with J gene TRBJ1-5; 7 bases match TRBD1. CDR3 size: 16 residues. Germline V gene sequence: CDR1 SGHTA, CDR2 FQGNSA. The DNA for the CDR3 is TGTGCCCGCAGCTCGGGGGACAGCTTGAGCAATCAGCCCCAGCATTTT. Protein: CARSSGDSLSNQPQHF.

The V and J genes are TRBV13 and TRBJ2-1; the D gene is possibly TRBD2 (6 bases). Germline V gene sequence: CDR1 PRHDT, CDR2 FYEKMQ (reference sequence). The CDR3 loop spans 14 amino acids. V dropped 4 bases and J dropped 5 bases, with 12 bases sitting between them. CDR3 DNA sequence: TGTGCCAGCAGCTCGGGGACTTTCGACAATGAGCAGTTCTTC. It encodes CASSSGTFDNEQFF.

In this sample, this clonotype turned up many times. The chain joins TRBV7-9 to TRBJ2-3; 10 bases line up with TRBD2. The J segment lost 4 bases and the V segment lost 5 bases, leaving 12 bases of the junction unmatched. The germline gives CDR1 SEHNR, CDR2 FQNEAQ (reference sequence). The CDR3 has 17 amino acids. DNA for the CDR3: TGTGCCAGCAGCCGAAGAGCGGGAGGGTCAAGGGCAGATACGCAGTATTTT. As protein: CASSRRAGGSRADTQYF.

This sequence joins TRBV7-2 and TRBJ2-7, with D tentatively TRBD2 (5 bases). Deletions cut 5 bases from V and 0 bases from J, with 14 bases between. The germline V gene encodes CDR1 SGHTA and CDR2 FQGNSA. The CDR3 is 15 amino acids. CDR3 region: CASSLSGVPSYEQYF. DNA of the CDR3: TGTGCCAGCAGCCTATCCGGGGTACCCTCCTACGAGCAGTACTTC.

In its sample, this clonotype was seen a few times. The DNA is omitted, as the CDR3 cannot be located on it reliably, and the CDR3 follows TCRdb's listing. The chain is built from TRBV2 and TRBJ1-1; the DNA was not used to check the table's D call, TRBD1. Germline V gene sequence: CDR1 SNHLY, CDR2 FYNNEI. The CDR3 has 24 residues if both end residues are counted. The CDR3 region is CASSEVPEGLIQYFGAGTAEEAFF.

This clonotype was counted at least ten times. V is TRBV27 and J is TRBJ1-6; TRBD1 is a possible D gene (5 bases). V shed 6 bases and J shed 9 bases, with 21 bases lying between them. The CDR3 loop spans 16 amino acids. Germline lookup yields CDR1 MNHEY and CDR2 SMNVEV (reference sequence). The CDR3 spells CASRKDGTRGGSPLHF. CDR3 nucleotide sequence: TGTGCCAGCAGAAAGGACGGGACGAGAGGTGGTTCACCCCTCCACTTT.

The sample holds a few counts of this clonotype. The chain carries TRBV7-3 and TRBJ1-1, with 12 positions matching TRBD1. The CDR3 is made up of 18 amino acids. The germline V gene has CDR1 SGHTA and CDR2 FQGTGA. With V trimmed by 1 base and J by 8 bases, 14 bases remained unmatched. The CDR3 protein is CASSLISTGTGGRGEAFF. Written as DNA, the CDR3 is TGTGCCAGCAGCTTAATAAGTACCGGGACAGGGGGCCGTGGGGAAGCTTTCTTT.

The V and J genes are TRBV5-4 and TRBJ2-1; D perhaps matches TRBD2 (6 bases). Trimming removed 4 bases at V and 7 bases at J, with 18 bases between. Germline-derived CDR1 and CDR2 are SGHNT and YYREEE (reference sequence). CDR3 length: 15 residues. The CDR3 loop is CASSPGLTRPNEQFF. In nucleotides, the CDR3 is TGTGCCAGCAGCCCGGGACTGACACGTCCTAATGAGCAGTTCTTC.

The sample holds a few counts of this clonotype. The chain uses TRBV19 and TRBJ2-1; 8 bases agree with TRBD2. Trimming took 7 bases from V and 4 from J; bases not matched to a gene: 15. This CDR3 is 17 amino acids long. The V gene's germline CDR1 is LNHDA and CDR2 SQIVND (reference sequence). In nucleotides, the CDR3 is TGTGCCAGTAACTCCCCCCCCGGGACTAGGGATTACAATGAGCAGTTCTTC. This gives the protein CASNSPPGTRDYNEQFF.

The chain carries TRBV19 and TRBJ2-2, with TRBD1 matching 8 bases. Unmatched junction bases numbered 10, after V lost 4 bases and J lost 6 bases. Germline V lookup: CDR1 LNHDA, CDR2 SQIVND (reference sequence). The CDR3 totals 16 residues. The CDR3 reads CASSTPGGAGPGELFF. As DNA, the CDR3 is TGTGCCAGTAGTACCCCAGGGGGCGCAGGGCCCGGGGAGCTGTTTTTT.

This clonotype was picked up many times. The chain combines TRBV18 with TRBJ2-1; D may be TRBD2 (5 bases). The germline gives CDR1 KGHSH, CDR2 LQKENI. Trimming pared 2 bases from V and 10 bases from J, leaving 15 bases between. The CDR3 runs 14 residues. CDR3 sequence reads: CASSPRESRLEQFF. In DNA form, the CDR3 reads TGTGCCAGCTCACCAAGGGAGTCGAGGTTGGAGCAGTTCTTC.

The chain carries TRBV4-2 and TRBJ2-2; no reliable D call. V gave up 4 bases and J gave up 7 bases, with 10 bases separating them. CDR3 length equals 13 residues. Germline CDR1 is LGHNA and CDR2 is YNFKEQ. In DNA form, the CDR3 reads TGTGCCAGCAGCCCGTACTTGAGCGGGGAGCTGTTTTTT. Translation gives CASSPYLSGELFF.

In this sample, this clonotype turned up many times. The chain combines TRBV30 with TRBJ1-5; D might be TRBD1 (5 bases). The V end lost 3 bases, the J end lost 0 bases, and 9 bases lay between the germline ends. CDR3 length: 14 amino acids. Germline CDR1 GTSNPN, CDR2 SVGIG (reference sequence). For the CDR3, the DNA is TGTGCCTGGAGCCCAGGGAATAGCAATCAGCCCCAGCATTTT. Translation: CAWSPGNSNQPQHF.

Turning to this clonotype: A junction boundary mismatches the germline segment, possibly from a read error. This chain links TRBV7-9 with TRBJ1-1; no firm D call. The CDR3 loop spans 12 amino acids. CDR1 is SEHNR and CDR2 is FQNEAQ in the germline V gene (reference sequence). The CDR3 is CASSQMNTKAFF. CDR3 nucleotides: TGTGCCAGCAGCCAGATGAACACTAAAGCTTTCTTT.

For this clonotype: It may be a read error: a sequence one base away is much more abundant. The chain joins TRBV27 to TRBJ2-1, with 7 bases aligning to TRBD1. The germline V gene encodes CDR1 MNHEY and CDR2 SMNVEV (reference sequence). The CDR3 covers 15 residues. The ends lost 8 bases at V and 6 bases at J; junction bases unmatched: 13. For the CDR3, the DNA is TGTGCCAGCCTCCCCACGACAGGGACCTGCAATGAGCAGTTCTTC. Amino acids: CASLPTTGTCNEQFF.

This clonotype was counted only a few times. The junction differs from germline at one of its ends, possibly a read error. The gene calls are TRBV14 and TRBJ2-1, with TRBD1 matching over 9 bases. Germline-derived CDR1 and CDR2 are SGHDN and FVKESK. This CDR3 spans 13 amino acids. CDR3 nucleotides: TGTGCCAGCAGCCAAGAAAGGTCGGGACAGGGCATCTTC. The encoded protein is CASSQERSGQGIF.

This clonotype was seen a handful of times. This chain joins TRBV15 and TRBJ2-1; D is unresolved. Germline V CDR1 and CDR2: LNHNV, YYDKDF (reference sequence). The CDR3 covers 12 residues. Between the trimmed V and J ends, which lost 0 bases and 9 bases, there was a span of 6 bases. CDR3 bases: TGTGCCACCAGCAGAGAACAAGTTGAGCAGTTCTTC. Translation: CATSREQVEQFF.

V and J are TRBV3-1 and TRBJ2-3; 9 bases line up with TRBD2. The germline V gene encodes CDR1 LGHDT and CDR2 YNNKEL (reference sequence). This CDR3 is 17 amino acids long. V lost 4 bases, J lost 3 bases, and 11 bases stayed unmatched. CDR3 nucleotides: TGTGCCAGCAGCCTCCAGACTAGCGGCCGGGGGACAGATACGCAGTATTTT. This translates into CASSLQTSGRGTDTQYF.

On this clonotype: With a much larger clone just one base away, this may be a read error. The chain recombines TRBV7-3 with TRBJ2-7, with 7 bases fitting TRBD1. This CDR3 region has 17 residues. Germline V CDR1 and CDR2: SGHTA, FQGTGA. The CDR3 spells CAGRTKRDSNSGNEQYF. In nucleotides, the CDR3 is TGTGCCGGCAGAACAAAAAGGGACAGTAATTCTGGCAACGAGCAGTACTTC.

This clonotype was counted a few times. This chain links TRBV25-1 with TRBJ1-6, with 7 bases identical to TRBD1. The CDR3 has 18 amino acids. The germline gives CDR1 MGHDK, CDR2 SYGVNS. The V segment lost 3 bases and the J segment 3 bases; nucleotides outside the gene matches: 11. In DNA form, the CDR3 reads TGTGCCAGCAGTGAGACAGGGAGAGGGGGTCACTATAATTCACCCCTCCACTTT. This sequence encodes CASSETGRGGHYNSPLHF.

Ten or more counts support this clonotype. V is TRBV3-1 and J is TRBJ1-5; D uncertain. This CDR3 contains 15 residues. Trimming removed 0 bases from V and 3 bases from J, with 9 bases in between. The germline V gene encodes CDR1 LGHDT and CDR2 YNNKEL (reference sequence). The CDR3 here is CASSQEVTFNQPQHF. The CDR3 DNA sequence: TGTGCCAGCAGCCAAGAAGTCACCTTCAATCAGCCCCAGCATTTT.

Notes on this clonotype: A much larger clone lies one base from this, so it may be a read error. The gene calls are TRBV29-1 and TRBJ2-7; D may correspond to TRBD1 or TRBD2 (5 bases each). V gave up 4 bases and J gave up 5 bases, with 18 bases separating them. This CDR3 region has 14 residues. Germline V gene lookup returns CDR1 SQVTM and CDR2 ANQGSEA. DNA for the CDR3: TGCAGCGTTGGGGGGAACGGGGCATCCGACGAGCAGTACTTC. Its translation is CSVGGNGASDEQYF.

This clonotype was observed many times. V gene TRBV4-1 combines with J gene TRBJ2-5, with D possibly being TRBD1 or TRBD2 (6 bases each). The CDR3 extends over 12 amino acids. Germline V CDR1 and CDR2: MGHRA, YSYEKL. The V end lost 10 bases, the J end lost 1 base, and 10 bases lay between the germline ends. CDR3 loop: CATGGSQETQYF. The CDR3 coding sequence is TGCGCCACCGGGGGCAGCCAAGAGACCCAGTACTTC.

With regard to this clonotype: It may be a read error: a sequence one base away is much more abundant. V is TRBV7-2 and J is TRBJ1-4, with D maybe TRBD1 (6 bases). Germline CDR1 reads SGHTA; CDR2 reads FQGNSA. This CDR3 has 13 residues. The chain's CDR3 is CAGSLDRFEKLFF. As DNA, the CDR3 is TGTGCCGGCAGCCTAGACAGGTTCGAAAAACTGTTTTTT.